The rows below give T cell receptor beta chains drawn from one sample of a study of T-cell reconstitution after alpha-beta-depleted transplantation in children. TCRdb recomputed calls from the PCR reads with MiXCR, one row per CDR3 protein. The table includes approximately 270,000 distinct CDR3 sequences, roughly 25% detected once. The material was PBMCs, mostly from graft donor cells, obtained 360 days after TCRalphabeta/CD19-depleted stem cell transplant. These receptors were obtained from a female patient aged 2-15 years who had a stem cell transplant for congenital amegakaryocytic thrombocytopenia, so the T cells may come from the graft donor. CDR3s include the opening cysteine and the closing phenylalanine or tryptophan. The D gene is left open where the match is weak. Only some rows state a clone size, as once, few, many or a class for expanded clones.

cdr3_nt: TGCAGTGCTAGCCCATTAGCGGGAGCCTACAATGAGCAGTTCTTC; cdr3_aa: CSASPLAGAYNEQFF; clone_size: .; d_call: TRBD2; v_call: TRBV20-1; j_call: TRBJ2-1; cdr3_length: 15
cdr3_nt: TGCGCCAGCAGCCAAGTGCCCCTTTTAATGGGGGAGCAGTACTTC; cdr3_aa: CASSQVPLLMGEQYF; clone_size: .; d_call: .; v_call: TRBV4-1; j_call: TRBJ2-7; cdr3_length: 15
cdr3_nt: TGTGCCTGGTCGCGGGGAGGCACAGATACGCAGTATTTT; cdr3_aa: CAWSRGGTDTQYF; clone_size: few; d_call: .; v_call: TRBV30; j_call: TRBJ2-3; cdr3_length: 13
cdr3_nt: TGTGCCAGCAGCCCGAACGACCAGCCCCAGCATTTT; cdr3_aa: CASSPNDQPQHF; clone_size: .; d_call: .; v_call: TRBV12-3/TRBV12-4; j_call: TRBJ1-5; cdr3_length: 12
cdr3_nt: TGTGCCAGCAGCAGGCAGGGGCGTAGCAATCAGCCCCAGCATTTT; cdr3_aa: CASSRQGRSNQPQHF; clone_size: .; d_call: .; v_call: TRBV5-6; j_call: TRBJ1-5; cdr3_length: 15
cdr3_nt: TGTGCCAGCTCAACAATCCGGGACAGGGGGCGAAACACCGGGGAGCTGTTTTTT; cdr3_aa: CASSTIRDRGRNTGELFF; clone_size: .; d_call: TRBD1; v_call: TRBV18; j_call: TRBJ2-2; cdr3_length: 18
cdr3_nt: TGCGCCAGCAGCTTACTGGGTCTCCCCGACAATGAGCAGTTCTTC; cdr3_aa: CASSLLGLPDNEQFF; clone_size: .; d_call: .; v_call: TRBV4-1; j_call: TRBJ2-1; cdr3_length: 15
cdr3_nt: TGTGCCAGCAGCTGGACACCTGATTCCTACGAGCAGTACTTC; cdr3_aa: CASSWTPDSYEQYF; clone_size: .; d_call: .; v_call: TRBV11-2; j_call: TRBJ2-7; cdr3_length: 14
cdr3_nt: TGTGCCAGCAGCCCTGGTGGGGCCCACGAGCAGTACTTC; cdr3_aa: CASSPGGAHEQYF; clone_size: .; d_call: .; v_call: TRBV12-3/TRBV12-4; j_call: TRBJ2-7; cdr3_length: 13
cdr3_nt: TGTGCCAGCAGCTTAGCTGGGGGACTCTTTTTGCATGAGCAGTTCTTC; cdr3_aa: CASSLAGGLFLHEQFF; clone_size: .; d_call: .; v_call: TRBV7-2; j_call: TRBJ2-1; cdr3_length: 16
cdr3_nt: TGCAGTGCCACGACAGGGGGGGACACTGAAGCTTTCTTT; cdr3_aa: CSATTGGDTEAFF; clone_size: few; d_call: TRBD1; v_call: TRBV20-1; j_call: TRBJ1-1; cdr3_length: 13
cdr3_nt: TGTGCCACCGGAGCGGGAGGCTACAATGAGCAGTTCTTC; cdr3_aa: CATGAGGYNEQFF; clone_size: many; d_call: TRBD2; v_call: TRBV24-1; j_call: TRBJ2-1; cdr3_length: 13
cdr3_nt: TGTGCCAGCTCACCAGACTCCACTGAAGCTTTCTTT; cdr3_aa: CASSPDSTEAFF; clone_size: few; d_call: .; v_call: TRBV18; j_call: TRBJ1-1; cdr3_length: 12
cdr3_nt: TGTGCCAGCAGGGGAGTTTTGGGGGAGGGAACTGAAGCTTTCTTT; cdr3_aa: CASRGVLGEGTEAFF; clone_size: .; d_call: .; v_call: TRBV27; j_call: TRBJ1-1; cdr3_length: 15
cdr3_nt: TGTGCCTGGAGTGTAGTGGGGACCACAGATACGCAGTATTTT; cdr3_aa: CAWSVVGTTDTQYF; clone_size: many; d_call: .; v_call: TRBV30; j_call: TRBJ2-3; cdr3_length: 14
cdr3_nt: TGCAGCCCCGGGCTTCCAGTCGCCAGCACAGATACGCAGTATTTT; cdr3_aa: CSPGLPVASTDTQYF; clone_size: .; d_call: .; v_call: TRBV29-1; j_call: TRBJ2-3; cdr3_length: 15
cdr3_nt: TGCAGTGCTGGTCCCCGAGGGACCACCCACTACGAGCAGTACTTC; cdr3_aa: CSAGPRGTTHYEQYF; clone_size: few; d_call: .; v_call: TRBV20-1; j_call: TRBJ2-7; cdr3_length: 15
cdr3_nt: TGCAGTGCTTGGGTCCGGACTAGCGGCACAGATACGCAGTATTTT; cdr3_aa: CSAWVRTSGTDTQYF; clone_size: .; d_call: TRBD2; v_call: TRBV20-1; j_call: TRBJ2-3; cdr3_length: 15
cdr3_nt: TGCAGTGCTGGCCCTCTTGCGGGGTACACAGATACGCAGTATTTT; cdr3_aa: CSAGPLAGYTDTQYF; clone_size: .; d_call: .; v_call: TRBV20-1; j_call: TRBJ2-3; cdr3_length: 15
cdr3_nt: TGCAGTGCTAGGAATAGCAATCAGCCCCAGCATTTT; cdr3_aa: CSARNSNQPQHF; clone_size: .; d_call: .; v_call: TRBV20-1; j_call: TRBJ1-5; cdr3_length: 12
cdr3_nt: TGTGCCAGCAGCGTATCCCATCGGGGCGGTAGCTATGGCTACACCTTC; cdr3_aa: CASSVSHRGGSYGYTF; clone_size: .; d_call: .; v_call: TRBV9; j_call: TRBJ1-2; cdr3_length: 16
cdr3_nt: TGTGCCAGCAGCCCCCCGGGACCGAGCTATGGCTACACCTTC; cdr3_aa: CASSPPGPSYGYTF; clone_size: .; d_call: .; v_call: TRBV14; j_call: TRBJ1-2; cdr3_length: 14
cdr3_nt: TGCGCCAGCAGATATACTAGCGGAAACAATGAGCAGTTCTTC; cdr3_aa: CASRYTSGNNEQFF; clone_size: many; d_call: TRBD2; v_call: TRBV5-1; j_call: TRBJ2-1; cdr3_length: 14
cdr3_nt: TGTGCCAGCAGCTTTAGCGGGGGGGCCGATACGCAGTATTTT; cdr3_aa: CASSFSGGADTQYF; clone_size: few; d_call: TRBD2; v_call: TRBV7-9; j_call: TRBJ2-3; cdr3_length: 14
cdr3_nt: TGCGCCAGCAGCCAACCCGGGTGGAAGGGGGGCTACACCTTC; cdr3_aa: CASSQPGWKGGYTF; clone_size: .; d_call: .; v_call: TRBV4-3; j_call: TRBJ1-2; cdr3_length: 14
cdr3_nt: TGTGCCAGCAGCACCCACAGGGCTCGCTATAATTCACCCCTCCACTTT; cdr3_aa: CASSTHRARYNSPLHF; clone_size: few; d_call: .; v_call: TRBV7-2; j_call: TRBJ1-6; cdr3_length: 16
cdr3_nt: TGCGCCAGCAGGGACGTGGGAGGCAATGAAAAACTGTTTTTT; cdr3_aa: CASRDVGGNEKLFF; clone_size: .; d_call: .; v_call: TRBV4-3; j_call: TRBJ1-4; cdr3_length: 14
cdr3_nt: TGTGCCAGCTCAGACGGTGGGGGTGGCGGGGGCCCCTACAATGAGCAGTTCTTC; cdr3_aa: CASSDGGGGGGPYNEQFF; clone_size: few; d_call: .; v_call: TRBV18; j_call: TRBJ2-1; cdr3_length: 18
cdr3_nt: TGTGCCAGCAGTGAATGGGGGGACGGAACCACGGAGACCCAGTACTTC; cdr3_aa: CASSEWGDGTTETQYF; clone_size: .; d_call: .; v_call: TRBV2; j_call: TRBJ2-5; cdr3_length: 16
cdr3_nt: TGTGCCAGCAGCCCGACAGCGGGGAACACTGAAGCTTTCTTT; cdr3_aa: CASSPTAGNTEAFF; clone_size: few; d_call: .; v_call: TRBV5-6; j_call: TRBJ1-1; cdr3_length: 14
cdr3_nt: TGTGCCAGCTCACCACGAGCGAGCGACAGGGGAAACTATGGCTACACCTTC; cdr3_aa: CASSPRASDRGNYGYTF; clone_size: .; d_call: TRBD1; v_call: TRBV18; j_call: TRBJ1-2; cdr3_length: 17
cdr3_nt: TGTGCCAGCAGCGCGGCCACCCGGGACAGGTACTATGGCTACACCTTC; cdr3_aa: CASSAATRDRYYGYTF; clone_size: few; d_call: TRBD1; v_call: TRBV9; j_call: TRBJ1-2; cdr3_length: 16
cdr3_nt: TGTGCCAGCAGCTCGACTTCAGTGGGCAGTTCCACCGGGGAGCTGTTTTTT; cdr3_aa: CASSSTSVGSSTGELFF; clone_size: few; d_call: .; v_call: TRBV9; j_call: TRBJ2-2; cdr3_length: 17
cdr3_nt: TGCAGTGCTAGTCGGACAGGGAGTTTGTCCCAAGAGACCCAGTACTTC; cdr3_aa: CSASRTGSLSQETQYF; clone_size: .; d_call: TRBD1; v_call: TRBV20-1; j_call: TRBJ2-5; cdr3_length: 16
cdr3_nt: TGTGCCAGCAGCCGACTTACGATTAGGGATACGCAGTATTTT; cdr3_aa: CASSRLTIRDTQYF; clone_size: few; d_call: .; v_call: TRBV7-9; j_call: TRBJ2-3; cdr3_length: 14
cdr3_nt: TGCAGTGCTAGAGTTCTAGCGGGAACAGCGAACACCGGGGAGCTGTTTTTT; cdr3_aa: CSARVLAGTANTGELFF; clone_size: .; d_call: TRBD2; v_call: TRBV20-1; j_call: TRBJ2-2; cdr3_length: 17
cdr3_nt: TGCAGTGCTGACAGGGGAAACGGCTACAATGAGCAGTTCTTC; cdr3_aa: CSADRGNGYNEQFF; clone_size: few; d_call: TRBD1; v_call: TRBV20-1; j_call: TRBJ2-1; cdr3_length: 14